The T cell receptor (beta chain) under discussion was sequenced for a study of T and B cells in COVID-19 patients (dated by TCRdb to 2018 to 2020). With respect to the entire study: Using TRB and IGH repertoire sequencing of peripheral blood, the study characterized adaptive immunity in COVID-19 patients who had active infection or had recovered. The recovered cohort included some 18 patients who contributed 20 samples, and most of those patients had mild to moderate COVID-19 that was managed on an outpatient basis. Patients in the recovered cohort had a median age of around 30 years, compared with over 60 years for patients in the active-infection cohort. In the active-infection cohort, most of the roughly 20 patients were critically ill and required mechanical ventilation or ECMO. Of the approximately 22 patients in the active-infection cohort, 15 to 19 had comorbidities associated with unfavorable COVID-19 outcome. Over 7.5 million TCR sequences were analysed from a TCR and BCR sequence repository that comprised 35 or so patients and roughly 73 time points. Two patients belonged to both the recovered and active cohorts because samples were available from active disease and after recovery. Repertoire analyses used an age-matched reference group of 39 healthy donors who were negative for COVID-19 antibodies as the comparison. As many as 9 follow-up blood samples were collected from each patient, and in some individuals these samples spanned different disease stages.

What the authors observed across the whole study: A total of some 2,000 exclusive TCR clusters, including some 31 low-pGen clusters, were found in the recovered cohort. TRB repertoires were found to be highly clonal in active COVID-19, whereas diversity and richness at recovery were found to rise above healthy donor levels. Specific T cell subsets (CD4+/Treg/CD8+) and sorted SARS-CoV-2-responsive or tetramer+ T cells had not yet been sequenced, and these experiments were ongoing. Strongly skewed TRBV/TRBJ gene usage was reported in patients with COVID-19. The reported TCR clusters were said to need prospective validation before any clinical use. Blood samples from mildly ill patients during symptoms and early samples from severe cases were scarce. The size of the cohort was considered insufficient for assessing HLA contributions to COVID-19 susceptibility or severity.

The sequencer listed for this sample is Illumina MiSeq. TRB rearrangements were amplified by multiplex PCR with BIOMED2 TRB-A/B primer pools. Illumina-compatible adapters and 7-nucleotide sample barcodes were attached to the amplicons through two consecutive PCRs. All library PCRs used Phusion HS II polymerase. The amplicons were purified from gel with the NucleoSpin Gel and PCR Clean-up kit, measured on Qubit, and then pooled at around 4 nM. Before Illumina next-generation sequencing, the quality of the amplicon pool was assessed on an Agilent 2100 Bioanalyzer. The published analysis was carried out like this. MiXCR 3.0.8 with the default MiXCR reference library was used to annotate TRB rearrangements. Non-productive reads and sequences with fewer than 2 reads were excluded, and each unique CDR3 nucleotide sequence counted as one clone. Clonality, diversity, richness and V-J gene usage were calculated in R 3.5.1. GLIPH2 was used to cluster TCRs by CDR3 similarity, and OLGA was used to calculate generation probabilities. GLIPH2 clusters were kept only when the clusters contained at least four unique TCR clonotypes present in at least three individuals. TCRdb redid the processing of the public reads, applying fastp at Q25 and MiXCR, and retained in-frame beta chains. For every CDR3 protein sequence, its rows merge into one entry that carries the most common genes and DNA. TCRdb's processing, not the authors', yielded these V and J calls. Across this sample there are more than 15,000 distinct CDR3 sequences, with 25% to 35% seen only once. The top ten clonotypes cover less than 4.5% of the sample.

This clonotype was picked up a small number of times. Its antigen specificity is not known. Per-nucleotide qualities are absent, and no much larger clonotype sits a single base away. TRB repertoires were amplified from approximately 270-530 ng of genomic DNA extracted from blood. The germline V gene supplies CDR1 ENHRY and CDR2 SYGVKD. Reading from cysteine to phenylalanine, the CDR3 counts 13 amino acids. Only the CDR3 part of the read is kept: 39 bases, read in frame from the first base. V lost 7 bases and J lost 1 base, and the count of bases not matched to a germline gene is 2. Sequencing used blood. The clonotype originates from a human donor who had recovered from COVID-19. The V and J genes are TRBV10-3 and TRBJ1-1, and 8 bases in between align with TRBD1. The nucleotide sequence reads TGTGCCATCACCGACAGGGGGAACACTGAAGCTTTCTTT. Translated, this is CAITDRGNTEAFF.